Listed below are T cell receptor beta chains from one sample, sequenced in a study of cytomegalovirus exposure and HLA in healthy donors. Libraries were prepared by immunoSEQ multiplex PCR; TCRdb keeps only in-frame clonotypes and omits some of them. The data contain 85,000 to 100,000 clones, 64% of them singletons. The sample was PBMCs. These TCRs come from a man in his 60s in good health and CMV-seronegative. The CDR3 runs from the conserved cysteine through the conserved F or W. D genes are given only for firm matches. A clone size is listed for some rows: how often the clone was seen (once, few, many), or a class if it is expanded.

V,J,size,D,CDR3,DNA
TRBV6-5,TRBJ1-1,NA,NA,CASNPGSAEAFF,TGTGCCAGCAATCCGGGAAGCGCTGAAGCTTTCTTT
TRBV9,TRBJ2-5,NA,NA,CASSVASGAEIQYF,TGTGCCAGCAGCGTAGCTTCAGGGGCAGAGATCCAGTACTTC
TRBV6-5,TRBJ1-1,NA,TRBD1,CASRAPGGQGTEAFF,TGTGCCAGCAGGGCTCCAGGGGGTCAGGGCACTGAAGCTTTCTTT
TRBV2,TRBJ1-4,NA,TRBD1,CASSADRVGEKLFF,TGTGCCAGCAGCGCCGACAGGGTTGGCGAAAAACTGTTTTTT
TRBV5-6,TRBJ2-7,once,TRBD1,CASSRDRSSYEQYF,TGTGCCAGCAGCCGGGACAGGAGCTCCTACGAGCAGTACTTC
TRBV14,TRBJ2-7,NA,TRBD1,CASSQHRGVSYEQYF,TGTGCCAGCAGCCAACACAGGGGAGTCTCCTACGAGCAGTACTTC
TRBV10-1,TRBJ2-2,NA,NA,CASSDGGNTGELFF,TGCGCCAGCAGTGATGGCGGGAACACCGGGGAGCTGTTTTTT
TRBV28,TRBJ1-1,NA,TRBD1,CASSLSRTGPINMNTEAFF,TGTGCCAGCAGTTTATCCCGGACAGGGCCCATCAACATGAACACTGAAGCTTTCTTT
TRBV15,TRBJ1-1,once,TRBD1,CATRVTGGSGTEAFF,TGTGCCACCAGGGTGACAGGGGGCTCGGGCACTGAAGCTTTCTTT
TRBV9,TRBJ2-3,once,TRBD2,CASSPSNAGGQDTQYF,TGTGCCAGCAGCCCCTCGAACGCGGGGGGGCAAGATACGCAGTATTTT
TRBV11-2,TRBJ2-3,few,TRBD2,CASSSSGGYSTDTQYF,TGTGCCAGCAGCTCCAGCGGGGGCTACAGCACAGATACGCAGTATTTT
TRBV29-1,TRBJ2-3,NA,NA,CSVGEGSGSTQYF,TGCAGCGTCGGAGAAGGTAGTGGGTCTACGCAGTATTTT
TRBV6-5,TRBJ1-5,NA,NA,CASSVSGASQPQHF,TGTGCCAGCAGCGTTTCAGGGGCGAGTCAGCCCCAGCATTTT
TRBV6-6,TRBJ1-2,NA,TRBD1,CASSSLQGYGYTF,TGTGCCAGCAGTTCCCTACAGGGGTATGGCTACACCTTC
TRBV19,TRBJ1-1,NA,TRBD1,CASSNSGTGEAFF,TGTGCCAGTAGTAACTCCGGGACAGGTGAAGCTTTCTTT
TRBV28,TRBJ2-7,NA,NA,CASSRYIYEQYF,TGTGCCAGCAGTCGTTACATTTACGAGCAGTACTTC
TRBV5-1,TRBJ1-2,NA,TRBD1,CASSAQGADYGYTF,TGCGCCAGCAGCGCCCAGGGGGCTGACTATGGCTACACCTTC
TRBV6-1,TRBJ1-1,NA,NA,CASSEDFGGLNTEAFF,TGTGCCAGCAGTGAAGATTTCGGCGGTTTGAACACTGAAGCTTTCTTT
TRBV6-1,TRBJ1-1,NA,TRBD1,CASSESRQGLNTEAFF,TGTGCCAGCAGTGAATCGAGACAGGGGTTGAACACTGAAGCTTTCTTT
TRBV11-3,TRBJ1-2,NA,NA,CASSLEVGLNYGYTF,TGTGCCAGCAGCTTAGAAGTTGGGCTGAACTATGGCTACACCTTC
TRBV5-1,TRBJ1-6,NA,TRBD1,CASTDRVGTSPLHF,TGCGCCAGCACGGACAGGGTGGGCACTTCACCCCTCCACTTT
TRBV5-1,TRBJ2-1,few,TRBD2,CASSSNSGRGYNEQFF,TGCGCCAGCAGCTCGAATAGCGGGAGGGGTTACAATGAGCAGTTCTTC
TRBV5-6,TRBJ1-3,few,TRBD1,CASSDRVWRGSGNTIYF,TGTGCCAGCAGCGACAGGGTATGGAGGGGTTCTGGAAACACCATATATTTT
TRBV9,TRBJ1-5,NA,NA,CASSVGDGSNQPQHF,TGTGCCAGCAGCGTAGGTGACGGGAGCAATCAGCCCCAGCATTTT
TRBV30,TRBJ2-3,NA,TRBD2,CAWSVAGARGTDTQYF,TGTGCCTGGAGTGTCGCGGGAGCTCGTGGCACAGATACGCAGTATTTT
TRBV6-5,TRBJ2-3,NA,TRBD1,CASSFRTGNTDTQYF,TGTGCCAGCAGTTTCCGGACAGGGAACACAGATACGCAGTATTTT
TRBV14,TRBJ2-1,few,TRBD1,CASSQGRWGARTRDRENEQFF,TGTGCCAGCAGCCAAGGTCGGTGGGGAGCAAGGACCCGGGACAGGGAGAATGAGCAGTTCTTC
TRBV5-8,TRBJ1-2,NA,NA,CASSPIGGTYGYTF,TGTGCCAGCAGCCCCATAGGAGGAACCTATGGCTACACCTTC
TRBV5-1,TRBJ1-2,NA,NA,CASSLGGGLYSGYTF,TGCGCCAGCAGCTTGGGGGGGGGTCTCTACTCTGGCTACACCTTC
TRBV5-1,TRBJ2-7,NA,TRBD1,CASSNSGGAYEQYF,TGCGCCAGCAGCAACTCAGGGGGCGCTTACGAGCAGTACTTC
TRBV7-9,TRBJ2-7,NA,TRBD2,CASSADLAEALRWDEQYF,TGTGCCAGCAGCGCGGATCTAGCGGAGGCCCTTAGATGGGACGAGCAGTACTTC
TRBV7-3,TRBJ2-1,few,TRBD2,CASSLGPGLAYNEQFF,TGTGCCAGCAGCTTAGGACCGGGACTAGCCTACAATGAGCAGTTCTTC
TRBV27,TRBJ2-7,few,TRBD1,CASSVRQGAHEQYF,TGTGCCAGCAGTGTTAGACAGGGGGCGCATGAGCAGTACTTC
TRBV6-1,TRBJ2-2,few,NA,CATLTVGGNTGELFF,TGTGCCACCCTGACTGTTGGTGGAAACACCGGGGAGCTGTTTTTT
TRBV5-4,TRBJ2-5,NA,NA,CASRPPGQRNQETQYF,TGTGCCAGCAGGCCGCCGGGACAACGAAACCAAGAGACCCAGTACTTC
TRBV11-2,TRBJ1-1,few,NA,CASSFNGVGNTEAFF,TGTGCCAGCAGCTTCAACGGGGTGGGGAACACTGAAGCTTTCTTT
TRBV11-2,TRBJ2-4,few,TRBD1,CASSRGMTGAAKNIQYF,TGTGCCAGCAGCCGAGGAATGACAGGGGCGGCCAAAAACATTCAGTACTTC
TRBV28,TRBJ2-7,NA,TRBD1,CASSLPDRGLDEQYF,TGTGCCAGCAGTTTACCCGACAGGGGGCTCGACGAGCAGTACTTC
TRBV5-5,TRBJ2-2,NA,NA,CASSLLTTGELFF,TGTGCCAGCAGCTTGTTGACAACCGGGGAGCTGTTTTTT
TRBV27,TRBJ2-7,NA,NA,CASSSPSHSRLAYEQYF,TGTGCCAGCAGTTCCCCCTCCCACAGCAGGCTGGCCTACGAGCAGTACTTC
TRBV28,TRBJ1-1,NA,NA,CASSLDNRLNTEAFF,TGTGCCAGCAGTTTAGACAACCGGCTGAACACTGAAGCTTTCTTT
TRBV7-6,TRBJ2-2,few,TRBD1,CASSLEDRGPGELFF,TGTGCCAGCAGCTTAGAAGACAGGGGGCCCGGGGAGCTGTTTTTT
TRBV18,TRBJ1-6,NA,NA,CASTRQGSYNSPLHF,TGTGCCAGTACCCGCCAGGGGTCCTATAATTCACCCCTCCACTTT
TRBV5-1,TRBJ2-7,NA,NA,CASSSGQPYEQYF,TGCGCCAGCAGCTCGGGACAACCCTACGAGCAGTACTTC
TRBV9,TRBJ2-5,NA,TRBD2,CASSPGLAGGTQYF,TGTGCCAGCAGCCCCGGACTAGCGGGAGGGACCCAGTACTTC
TRBV6-5,TRBJ2-2,NA,NA,CASSYWQDNTGELFF,TGTGCCAGCAGTTACTGGCAGGATAACACCGGGGAGCTGTTTTTT
TRBV5-1,TRBJ1-1,few,NA,CASSLERPPHTEAFF,TGCGCCAGCAGCTTGGAGAGGCCACCACACACTGAAGCTTTCTTT
TRBV9,TRBJ2-1,NA,NA,CASSVEEAPSVSYNEQFF,TGTGCCAGCAGCGTAGAGGAGGCGCCTAGCGTCTCCTACAATGAGCAGTTCTTC
TRBV29-1,TRBJ1-3,NA,TRBD1,CSALPGQGNSGNTIYF,TGCAGCGCCCTCCCCGGACAGGGGAACTCTGGAAACACCATATATTTT
TRBV20-1,TRBJ1-2,NA,NA,CSASIYGYTF,TGCAGTGCTAGCATCTATGGCTACACCTTC
TRBV10-3,TRBJ2-1,NA,NA,CAISESGDEQFF,TGTGCCATCAGTGAGTCCGGGGATGAGCAGTTCTTC
TRBV27,TRBJ2-2,NA,NA,CASSLFADTRTGELFF,TGTGCCAGCAGTTTATTTGCGGACACACGAACCGGGGAGCTGTTTTTT